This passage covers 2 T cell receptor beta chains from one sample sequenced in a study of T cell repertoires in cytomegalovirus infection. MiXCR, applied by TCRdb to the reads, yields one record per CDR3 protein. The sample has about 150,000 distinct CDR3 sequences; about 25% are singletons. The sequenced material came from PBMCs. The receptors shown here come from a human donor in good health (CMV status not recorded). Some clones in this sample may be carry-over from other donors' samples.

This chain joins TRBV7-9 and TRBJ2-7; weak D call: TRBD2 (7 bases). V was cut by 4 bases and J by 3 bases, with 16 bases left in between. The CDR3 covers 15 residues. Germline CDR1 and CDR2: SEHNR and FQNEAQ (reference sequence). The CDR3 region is CASSSRGEGGYEQYF. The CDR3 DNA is TGTGCCAGCAGCTCAAGGGGGGAGGGAGGCTACGAGCAGTACTTC. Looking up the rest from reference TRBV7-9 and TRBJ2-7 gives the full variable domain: DTGVSQNPRHKITKRGQNVTFRCDPISEHNRLYWYRQTLGQGPEFLTYFQNEAQLEKSRLLSDRFSAERPKGSFSTLEIQRTEQGDSAMYLCASSSRGEGGYEQYFGPGTRLTVT.

The CDR3 loop is CASSQGTGVGGELFF. The CDR3 coding sequence is TGCGCCAGCAGCCAAGGGACAGGGGTCGGCGGGGAGCTGTTTTTT. The chain couples TRBV5-1 to TRBJ2-2; 10 nucleotides align to TRBD1. The CDR3 spans 15 residues. CDR1 SGHRS and CDR2 YFSETQ come from the germline V gene. Losses at the gene ends were 4 bases for V and 7 bases for J; bases not matched to a gene: 7.